Listed here are 3 T cell receptor beta chains from one sample, sequenced in a study of T cell clonotyping in hematopoietic cell transplantation. The table came from immunoSEQ multiplex PCR; TCRdb's copy has only in-frame clones and leaves some out. The table lists around 1,500 clones, around 90% of them singletons, with around 42% in the top ten. The material was peripheral blood mononuclear cells, obtained 180 days after allogeneic stem cell transplant. The origin of the receptors is a female patient aged 50-59 years who had an allogeneic stem cell transplant from an unrelated donor, so T cells may come from the graft donor. Some clones in this sample may be carry-over from other donors' samples.

This chain connects TRBV7-9 to TRBJ2-7; 7 nucleotides match TRBD2. V was clipped by 5 bases and J by 5 bases; unmatched bases: 9. This CDR3 spans 14 amino acids. Germline V gives CDR1 SEHNR, CDR2 FQNEAQ (reference sequence). The CDR3 here is CASSPRPGGHEQYF. The CDR3 DNA is TGTGCCAGCAGCCCCCGCCCGGGGGGTCACGAGCAGTACTTC.

By its share, this clone is hyperexpanded. This chain connects TRBV4-1 to TRBJ2-5; 10 bases are a match to TRBD2. V lost 0 bases and J lost 3; bases outside the gene matches: 4. This CDR3 has 16 residues. The germline V gene encodes CDR1 MGHRA and CDR2 YSYEKL. The CDR3 sequence is CASSQESLAGEETQYF. The CDR3, as DNA: TGCGCCAGCAGCCAAGAGAGTCTAGCGGGGGAAGAGACCCAGTACTTC.

The chain is built from TRBV30 and TRBJ1-3, with a weak D call TRBD1 (6 bases). The CDR3 spans 15 residues. Trimming shortened V by 3 bases and J by 5 bases, and 17 bases separated the two germline ends. The germline V gene encodes CDR1 GTSNPN and CDR2 SVGIG (reference sequence). CDR3 bases: TGTGCCTGGAGGAAAGGGACACCTCATCGAAACACCATATATTTT. Residues: CAWRKGTPHRNTIYF.